The subject of this entry is one TCR beta chain. The antigen remains undetermined. This record comes from a study of T-cell memory formation after mild COVID-19. MiXCR, run by TCRdb on the 5' RACE reads, gives a single entry per CDR3 protein. The sample shows about 350,000 distinct CDR3 sequences, around 15% of them seen only once. Study-wide results and limits: Later expanders leaned CD4+, whereas day 15 to 85 contracting clones were balanced CD4/CD8.

Germline V gene lookup returns CDR1 KGHDR and CDR2 SFDVKD. Losses at the gene ends were 3 bases for V and 4 bases for J; bases not matched to a gene: 3. The CDR3 sequence is 15 residues long. The sequenced sample was PBMCs or a T cell subset sorted from them (not recorded which). V is TRBV24-1 and J is TRBJ1-1, with TRBD1 matching 11 bases. The receptor comes from a young man who had mild COVID-19 (a few samples of this study predate the infection). Cell type and time point are not known. CDR3 residues: CATSDNGQGATEAFF. Here the CDR3 DNA reads TGTGCCACCAGTGATAACGGACAGGGGGCCACTGAAGCTTTCTTT.